This record concerns one TCR beta chain sequence. As yet, its antigen is unknown. This CDR3 spans 11 amino acids. Germline loops: CDR1 SNHLY, CDR2 FYNNEI. The V end was cut by 6 bases, the J end by 9 bases, with 9 bases between. The source of the sample is a study of PD-L1 blockade in urothelial cancer. Overall study context: The patients had undergone anywhere from 0 to 3 prior chemotherapy regimens. At 6 weeks and at 3 weeks (second dose) after treatment start, blood was analyzed. Findings of the study overall: Clonality of blood TCR below the median before treatment predicted better survival.

The authors spiked synthetic TCR analog templates into each PCR. Method: immunoSEQ multiplex PCR; TCRdb's copy keeps in-frame clones and lacks some. Among about 74,000 clones, about 85% were seen once, and the ten largest hold about 5.1%. The receptor was derived from a man between 65 and 85 years old with urothelial cancer. The chain recombines TRBV2 with TRBJ1-5, with D hard to call. The material was PBMCs, obtained around atezolizumab (anti-PD-L1) treatment. Written as DNA, the CDR3 is TGTGCCAGCAGGGCCCGCGGGCCCCAGCATTTT. The encoded protein is CASRARGPQHF.